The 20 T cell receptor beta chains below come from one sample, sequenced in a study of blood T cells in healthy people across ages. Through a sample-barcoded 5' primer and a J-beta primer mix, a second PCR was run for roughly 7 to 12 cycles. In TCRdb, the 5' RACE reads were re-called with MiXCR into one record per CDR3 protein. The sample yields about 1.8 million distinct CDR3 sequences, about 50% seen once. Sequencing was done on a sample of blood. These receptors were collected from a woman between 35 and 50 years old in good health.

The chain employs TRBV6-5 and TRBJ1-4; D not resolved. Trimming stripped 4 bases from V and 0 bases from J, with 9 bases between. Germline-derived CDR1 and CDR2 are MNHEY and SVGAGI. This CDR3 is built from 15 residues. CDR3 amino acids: CASSSTAPTNEKLFF. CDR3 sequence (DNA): TGTGCCAGCAGTTCGACTGCTCCAACTAATGAAAAACTGTTTTTT.

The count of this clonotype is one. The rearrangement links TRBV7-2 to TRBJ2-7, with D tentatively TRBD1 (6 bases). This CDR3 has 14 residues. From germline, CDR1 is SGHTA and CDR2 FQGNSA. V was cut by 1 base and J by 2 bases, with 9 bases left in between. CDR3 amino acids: CASSLGWGPYEQYF. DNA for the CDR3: TGTGCCAGCAGCTTAGGATGGGGGCCCTACGAGCAGTACTTC. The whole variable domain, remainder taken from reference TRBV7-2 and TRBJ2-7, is GAGVSQSPSNKVTEKGKDVELRCDPISGHTALYWYRQSLGQGLEFLIYFQGNSAPDKSGLPSDRFSAERTGGSVSTLTIQRTQQEDSAVYLCASSLGWGPYEQYFGPGTRLTVT.

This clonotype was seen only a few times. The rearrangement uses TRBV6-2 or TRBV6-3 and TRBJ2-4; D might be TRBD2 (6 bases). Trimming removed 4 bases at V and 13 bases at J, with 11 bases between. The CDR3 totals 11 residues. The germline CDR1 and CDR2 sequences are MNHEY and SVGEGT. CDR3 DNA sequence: TGTGCCAGCAGTTCGGGACTTCAGCAGTACTTC. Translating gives CASSSGLQQYF.

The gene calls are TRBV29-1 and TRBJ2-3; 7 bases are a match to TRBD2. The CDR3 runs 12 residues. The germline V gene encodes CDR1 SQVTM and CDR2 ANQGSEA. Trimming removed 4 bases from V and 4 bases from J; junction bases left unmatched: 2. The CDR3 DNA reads TGCAGCGTTGCCCTAGCGGCAGATACGCAGTATTTT. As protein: CSVALAADTQYF.

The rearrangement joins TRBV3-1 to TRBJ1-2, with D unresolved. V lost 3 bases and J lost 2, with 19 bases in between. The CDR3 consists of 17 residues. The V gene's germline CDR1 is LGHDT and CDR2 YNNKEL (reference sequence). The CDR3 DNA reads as TGTGCCAGCAGCCAGCGGTGGCAACGAGTACCGAACTATGGCTACACCTTC. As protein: CASSQRWQRVPNYGYTF. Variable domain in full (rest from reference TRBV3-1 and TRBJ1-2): DTAVSQTPKYLVTQMGNDKSIKCEQNLGHDTMYWYKQDSKKFLKIMFSYNNKELIINETVPNRFSPKSPDKAHLNLHINSLELGDSAVYFCASSQRWQRVPNYGYTFGSGTRLTVV.

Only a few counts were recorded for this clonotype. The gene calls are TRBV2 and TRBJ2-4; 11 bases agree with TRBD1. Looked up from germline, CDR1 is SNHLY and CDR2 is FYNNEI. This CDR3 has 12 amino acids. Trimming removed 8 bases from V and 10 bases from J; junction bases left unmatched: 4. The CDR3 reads CASGQGAPIQYF. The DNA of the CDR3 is TGTGCCAGCGGACAGGGGGCCCCAATTCAGTACTTC. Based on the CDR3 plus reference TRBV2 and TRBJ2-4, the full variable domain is EPEVTQTPSHQVTQMGQEVILRCVPISNHLYFYWYRQILGQKVEFLVSFYNNEISEKSEIFDDQFSVERPDGSNFTLKIRSTKLEDSAMYFCASGQGAPIQYFGAGTRLSVL.

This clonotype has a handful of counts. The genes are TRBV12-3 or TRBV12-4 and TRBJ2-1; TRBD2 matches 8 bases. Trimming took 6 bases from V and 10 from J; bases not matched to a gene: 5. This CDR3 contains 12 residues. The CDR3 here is CASSTGGAEQFF. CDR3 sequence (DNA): TGTGCCAGCAGCACCGGGGGGGCCGAGCAGTTCTTC.

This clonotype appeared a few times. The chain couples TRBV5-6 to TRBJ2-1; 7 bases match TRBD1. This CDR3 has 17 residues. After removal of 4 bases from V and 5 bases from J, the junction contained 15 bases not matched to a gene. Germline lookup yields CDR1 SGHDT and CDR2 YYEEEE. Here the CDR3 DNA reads TGTGCCAGCAGCCTTCCAGCAGGGACAGCTTTCGACAATGAGCAGTTCTTC. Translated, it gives CASSLPAGTAFDNEQFF. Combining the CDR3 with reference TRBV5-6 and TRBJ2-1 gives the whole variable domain DAGVTQSPTHLIKTRGQQVTLRCSPKSGHDTVSWYQQALGQGPQFIFQYYEEEERQRGNFPDRFSGHQFPNYSSELNVNALLLGDSALYLCASSLPAGTAFDNEQFFGPGTRLTVL.

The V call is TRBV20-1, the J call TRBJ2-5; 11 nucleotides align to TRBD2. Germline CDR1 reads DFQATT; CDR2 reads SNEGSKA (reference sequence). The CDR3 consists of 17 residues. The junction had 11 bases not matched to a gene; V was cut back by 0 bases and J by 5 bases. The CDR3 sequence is CSARDLVGRLAGETQYF. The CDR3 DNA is TGCAGTGCTAGAGATCTAGTGGGGCGACTAGCGGGGGAGACCCAGTACTTC.

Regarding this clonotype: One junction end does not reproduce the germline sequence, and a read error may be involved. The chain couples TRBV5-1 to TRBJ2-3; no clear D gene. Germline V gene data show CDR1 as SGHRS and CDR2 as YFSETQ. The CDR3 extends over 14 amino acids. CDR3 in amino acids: CASSFGVSRDTQYF. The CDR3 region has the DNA TGCGCCAGCAGCTTTGGGGTCAGCAGAGATACGCAGTATTTT.

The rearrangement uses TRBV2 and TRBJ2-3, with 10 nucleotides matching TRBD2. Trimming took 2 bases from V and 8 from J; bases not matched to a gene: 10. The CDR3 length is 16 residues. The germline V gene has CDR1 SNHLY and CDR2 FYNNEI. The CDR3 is CASSEQAGGLGGTQYF. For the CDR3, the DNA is TGTGCCAGCAGTGAACAAGCGGGGGGGCTTGGAGGTACGCAGTATTTT. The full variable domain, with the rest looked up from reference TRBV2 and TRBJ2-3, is EPEVTQTPSHQVTQMGQEVILRCVPISNHLYFYWYRQILGQKVEFLVSFYNNEISEKSEIFDDQFSVERPDGSNFTLKIRSTKLEDSAMYFCASSEQAGGLGGTQYFGPGTRLTVL.

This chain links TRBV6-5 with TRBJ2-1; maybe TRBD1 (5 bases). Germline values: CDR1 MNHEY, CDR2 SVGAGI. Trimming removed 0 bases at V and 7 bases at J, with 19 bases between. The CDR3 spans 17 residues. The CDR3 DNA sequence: TGTGCCAGCAGTTACTCGAGTCGCAGAGCAGGGTGGAATGAGCAGTTCTTC. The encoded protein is CASSYSSRRAGWNEQFF.

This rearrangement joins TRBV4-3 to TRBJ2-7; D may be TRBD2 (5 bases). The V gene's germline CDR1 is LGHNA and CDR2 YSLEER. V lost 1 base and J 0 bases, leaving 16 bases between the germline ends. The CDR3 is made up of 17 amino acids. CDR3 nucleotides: TGCGCCAGCAGCCAAGGGCGGACTGGTCTAAACTCCTACGAGCAGTACTTC. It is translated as CASSQGRTGLNSYEQYF.

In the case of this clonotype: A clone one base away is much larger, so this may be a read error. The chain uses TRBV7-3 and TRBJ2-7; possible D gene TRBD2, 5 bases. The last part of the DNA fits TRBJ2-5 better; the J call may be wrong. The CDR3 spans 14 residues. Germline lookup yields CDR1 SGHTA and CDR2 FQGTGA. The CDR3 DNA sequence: TGTGCCAGCGGCCAAGGAGGATCCCGAGAGACCCAGTACTTC. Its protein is CASGQGGSRETQYF.

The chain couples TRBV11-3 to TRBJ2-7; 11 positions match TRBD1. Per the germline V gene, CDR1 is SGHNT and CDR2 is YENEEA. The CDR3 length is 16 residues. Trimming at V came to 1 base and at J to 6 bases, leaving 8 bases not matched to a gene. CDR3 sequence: CASSLGGTGGLVEQYF. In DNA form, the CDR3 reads TGTGCCAGCAGCTTAGGTGGGACAGGGGGTCTTGTCGAGCAGTACTTC.

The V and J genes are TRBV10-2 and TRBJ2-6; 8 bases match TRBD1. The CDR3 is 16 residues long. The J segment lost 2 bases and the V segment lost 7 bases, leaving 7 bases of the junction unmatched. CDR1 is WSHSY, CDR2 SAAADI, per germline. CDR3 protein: CASTGQGFAGANVLTF. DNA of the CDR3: TGCGCCAGCACTGGACAGGGATTTGCTGGGGCCAACGTCCTGACTTTC.

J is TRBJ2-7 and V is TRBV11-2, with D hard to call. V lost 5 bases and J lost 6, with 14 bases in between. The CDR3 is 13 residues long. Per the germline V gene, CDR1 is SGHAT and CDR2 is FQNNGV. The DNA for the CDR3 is TGTGCCAGCAGCCCACAGCGATCGCGCGAGCAGTACTTC. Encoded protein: CASSPQRSREQYF. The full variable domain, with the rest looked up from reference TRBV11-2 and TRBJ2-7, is EAGVAQSPRYKIIEKRQSVAFWCNPISGHATLYWYQQILGQGPKLLIQFQNNGVVDDSQLPKDRFSAERLKGVDSTLKIQPAKLEDSAVYLCASSPQRSREQYFGPGTRLTVT.

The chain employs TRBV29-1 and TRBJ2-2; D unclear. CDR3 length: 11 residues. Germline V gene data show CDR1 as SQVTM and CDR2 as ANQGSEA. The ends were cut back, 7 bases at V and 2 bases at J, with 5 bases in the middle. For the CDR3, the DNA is TGCAGCGCCGAAAACACCGGGGAGCTGTTTTTT. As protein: CSAENTGELFF.

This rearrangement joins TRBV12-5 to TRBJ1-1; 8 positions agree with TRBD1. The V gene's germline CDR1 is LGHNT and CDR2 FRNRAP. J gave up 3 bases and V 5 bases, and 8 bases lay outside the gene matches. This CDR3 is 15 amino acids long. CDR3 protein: CASGPTGTGYTEAFF. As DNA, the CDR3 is TGTGCTAGTGGTCCAACCGGGACAGGCTACACTGAAGCTTTCTTT. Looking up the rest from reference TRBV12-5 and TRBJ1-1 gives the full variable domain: DARVTQTPRHKVTEMGQEVTMRCQPILGHNTVFWYRQTMMQGLELLAYFRNRAPLDDSGMPKDRFSAEMPDATLATLKIQPSEPRDSAVYFCASGPTGTGYTEAFFGQGTRLTVV.

CDR3 coding DNA: TGCAGCGTTGAAGATCGACTCACAGATACGCAGTATTTT. Translating gives CSVEDRLTDTQYF. The chain combines TRBV29-1 with TRBJ2-3; D is undetermined. The CDR3 loop spans 13 amino acids. The V gene's germline CDR1 is SQVTM and CDR2 ANQGSEA. The germline V and J ends were trimmed by 0 bases and 2 bases, with 6 bases remaining between them.